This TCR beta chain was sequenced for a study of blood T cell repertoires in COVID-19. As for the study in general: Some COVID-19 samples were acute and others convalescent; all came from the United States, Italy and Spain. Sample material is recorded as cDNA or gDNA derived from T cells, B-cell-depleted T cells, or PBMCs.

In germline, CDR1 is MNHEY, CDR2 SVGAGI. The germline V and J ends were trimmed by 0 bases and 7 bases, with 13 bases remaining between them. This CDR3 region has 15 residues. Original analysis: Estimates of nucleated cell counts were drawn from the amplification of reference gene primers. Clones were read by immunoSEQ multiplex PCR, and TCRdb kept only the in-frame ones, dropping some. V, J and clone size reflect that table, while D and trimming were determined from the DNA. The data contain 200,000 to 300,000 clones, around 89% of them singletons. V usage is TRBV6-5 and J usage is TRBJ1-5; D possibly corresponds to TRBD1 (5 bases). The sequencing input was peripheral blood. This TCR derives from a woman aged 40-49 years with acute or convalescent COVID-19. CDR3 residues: CASSYSSKGAQPQHF. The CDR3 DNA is TGTGCCAGCAGTTACTCGAGTAAAGGGGCCCAGCCCCAGCATTTT.